The clone carrying this T cell receptor beta chain was seen only once. These data are taken from a study of blood T cell repertoires in COVID-19. The wider study: Donors in the United States, Italy and Spain gave samples during acute or convalescent COVID-19. Sample material is recorded as cDNA or gDNA derived from T cells, B-cell-depleted T cells, or PBMCs.

Germline CDR1 SGHKS, CDR2 YYEKEE (reference sequence). V was cut by 4 bases and J by 5 bases, with 10 bases left in between. The CDR3 contains 13 residues. As handled by the study authors: By means of reference gene primer amplification, nucleated cell counts were estimated. The assay was immunoSEQ multiplex PCR, and TCRdb's table has in-frame clones only and misses some. Clone size and the V and J calls come from that table; the DNA yielded D and trimming. The table shows 120,000 to 150,000 clones, with about 88% occurring only once. The material sequenced was peripheral blood. V gene TRBV5-5 combines with J gene TRBJ1-5; perhaps TRBD1 as D (5 bases). This sequence was found in a middle-aged man with active or convalescent COVID-19. Here the CDR3 reads CASSGTGDQPQHF. The CDR3 DNA is TGTGCCAGCAGCGGCACAGGTGATCAGCCCCAGCATTTT.